The 23 T cell receptor beta chains in this list originate from one sample, sequenced in a study of T cells in localized non-small cell lung cancer. Clones were read by immunoSEQ multiplex PCR, and TCRdb kept only the in-frame ones, dropping some. The data show 40,000 to 60,000 clones, 81% seen once. Sequenced here: peripheral blood mononuclear cells, sampled before any cancer treatment. Receptors were obtained from a man between 40 and 70 years old with stage III lung adenocarcinoma.

The chain links TRBV2 to TRBJ2-2; 7 bases align to TRBD1. Germline values: CDR1 SNHLY, CDR2 FYNNEI. V gave up 3 bases and J gave up 7 bases; unmatched junction bases: 5. The CDR3 consists of 14 residues. CDR3: CASSDRGGHGELFF. The CDR3 DNA reads TGTGCCAGCAGTGATCGAGGGGGCCACGGGGAGCTGTTTTTT.

This clone was seen at least ten times. V is TRBV7-8 and J is TRBJ2-7, with unresolved D. Germline V gene sequence: CDR1 SGHVS, CDR2 FQNEAQ. The V gene lost 5 bases and the J gene lost 4 bases, with 6 bases spanning the gap. There are 11 residues in the CDR3. CDR3 protein: CASSRDYEQYF. CDR3 in DNA: TGTGCCAGCAGCCGAGATTACGAGCAGTACTTC.

The rearrangement uses TRBV11-2 and TRBJ2-7; 7 bases are shared with TRBD1. The CDR3 is 13 amino acids. V lost 5 bases to trimming and J lost 2 bases; unmatched junction nucleotides: 3. Germline CDR1 reads SGHAT; CDR2 reads FQNNGV. In DNA, the CDR3 is TGTGCCAGCAGCCGACAGGGAACCTACGAGCAGTACTTC. Translation gives CASSRQGTYEQYF.

Only a few counts were recorded for this clone. The J gene is TRBJ2-5, the V gene TRBV5-8; 8 bases are a match to TRBD2. This CDR3 region has 17 residues. CDR1 SGHTS and CDR2 YDEGEE come from the germline V gene. Trimming at V came to 4 bases and at J to 5 bases, leaving 16 bases not matched to a gene. The CDR3 here is CASSPPGLVSTGETQYF. The CDR3 bases are TGTGCCAGCAGCCCCCCGGGACTAGTCTCTACTGGGGAGACCCAGTACTTC.

In its sample, this clone was seen a few times. The chain employs TRBV7-6 and TRBJ2-5; D is unresolved. The CDR3 length is 13 residues. With 5 bases removed from V and 1 base from J, the gap between germline ends came to 8 bases. Germline CDR1 and CDR2: SGHVS and FNYEAQ. CDR3 sequence reads: CASSLGGQETQYF. Here the CDR3 DNA reads TGTGCCAGCAGCCTCGGTGGCCAAGAGACCCAGTACTTC.

The V call is TRBV27, the J call TRBJ2-3; D may correspond to TRBD1 or TRBD2 (6 bases each). V lost 7 bases to trimming and J lost 5 bases, with 16 bases between them. Germline CDR1 is MNHEY and CDR2 is SMNVEV (reference sequence). CDR3 length equals 14 residues. In DNA form, the CDR3 reads TGTGCCAGCACCGACAGGCTAGCGATAGATACGCAGTATTTT. Amino acids: CASTDRLAIDTQYF.

The DNA of the CDR3 is TGCGCCAGCATTGACGGGGGCGGCACAGATACGCAGTATTTT. It translates to CASIDGGGTDTQYF. The rearrangement joins TRBV5-1 to TRBJ2-3; D tentatively fits TRBD1 or TRBD2 (6 bases each). The germline V and J ends were trimmed by 6 bases and 1 base, with 12 bases remaining between them. Germline CDR1 SGHRS, CDR2 YFSETQ. The length of the CDR3 is 14 residues.

This chain links TRBV19 with TRBJ1-1; D ambiguous. The V end lost 1 base, the J end lost 6 bases, and 9 bases lay between the germline ends. The length of the CDR3 is 13 residues. CDR1 and CDR2 (germline): LNHDA, SQIVND (reference sequence). The CDR3 sequence is CASSIVYLSEAFF. The CDR3 DNA is TGTGCCAGTAGTATAGTTTACCTCTCTGAAGCTTTCTTT.

This clone came up a few times. The chain couples TRBV5-1 to TRBJ2-2; 9 positions match TRBD2. Trimming at V came to 8 bases and at J to 1 base, leaving 12 bases not matched to a gene. This CDR3 comprises 17 residues. CDR1 SGHRS and CDR2 YFSETQ come from the germline V gene. The chain's CDR3 is CASKPGLANQNTGELFF. The CDR3 DNA sequence: TGCGCCAGTAAGCCGGGACTAGCAAATCAGAACACCGGGGAGCTGTTTTTT.

V usage is TRBV5-4 and J usage is TRBJ1-4; D remains ambiguous. V lost 0 bases and J 0 bases, leaving 6 bases between the germline ends. Germline V gene sequence: CDR1 SGHNT, CDR2 YYREEE (reference sequence). This CDR3 has 15 residues. The CDR3 sequence is CASSLGNPTNEKLFF. CDR3 in DNA: TGTGCCAGCAGCTTGGGGAACCCAACTAATGAAAAACTGTTTTTT.

This sequence joins TRBV5-5 and TRBJ2-1; possible D gene TRBD1, 5 bases. V was clipped by 3 bases and J by 2 bases, with 9 bases between them. This CDR3 contains 14 residues. The germline V gene encodes CDR1 SGHKS and CDR2 YYEKEE (reference sequence). CDR3 DNA sequence: TGTGCCAGCAGCTCGGCGGACACCTACAATGAGCAGTTCTTC. This codes for CASSSADTYNEQFF.

The chain is built from TRBV11-2 and TRBJ2-5; TRBD2 matches 10 bases. This CDR3 has 16 residues. The V gene's germline CDR1 is SGHAT and CDR2 FQNNGV. Trimming at V came to 8 bases and at J to 5 bases, leaving 14 bases not matched to a gene. The CDR3 sequence is CASQGRAGGRRETQYF. The DNA for the CDR3 is TGTGCCAGCCAGGGCAGAGCGGGGGGGCGGAGGGAGACCCAGTACTTC. Together with reference TRBV11-2 and TRBJ2-5, the CDR3 gives the full variable domain: EAGVAQSPRYKIIEKRQSVAFWCNPISGHATLYWYQQILGQGPKLLIQFQNNGVVDDSQLPKDRFSAERLKGVDSTLKIQPAKLEDSAVYLCASQGRAGGRRETQYFGPGTRLLVL.

This chain links TRBV9 with TRBJ1-2; TRBD1 might be the D (5 bases). This CDR3 has 12 amino acids. CDR1 is SGDLS, CDR2 YYNGEE, per germline. Between the trimmed V and J ends, which lost 0 bases and 5 bases, there was a span of 5 bases. The CDR3 is CASSVGQYGYTF. The CDR3 bases are TGTGCCAGCAGCGTAGGACAGTATGGCTACACCTTC. Supplemented by reference TRBV9 and TRBJ1-2, the full variable domain reads DSGVTQTPKHLITATGQRVTLRCSPRSGDLSVYWYQQSLDQGLQFLIQYYNGEERAKGNILERFSAQQFPDLHSELNLSSLELGDSALYFCASSVGQYGYTFGSGTRLTVV.

The V call is TRBV27, the J call TRBJ2-3, with 9 bases aligning to TRBD2. This CDR3 region has 18 residues. CDR1 and CDR2 from the germline V gene are MNHEY and SMNVEV (reference sequence). The J segment lost 2 bases and the V segment lost 2 bases, leaving 11 bases of the junction unmatched. The CDR3, as DNA: TGTGCCAGCAGTTTAAATATAAGGGCTAGCGGGGTCACAGATACGCAGTATTTT. Protein: CASSLNIRASGVTDTQYF.

J is TRBJ2-2 and V is TRBV4-2, with D tentatively TRBD1 (5 bases). Germline CDR1 and CDR2: LGHNA and YNFKEQ. The CDR3 runs to 17 residues. V was trimmed by 0 bases and J by 5 bases, leaving 16 bases between them. CDR3 nucleotides: TGTGCCAGCAGCCAAGATACCGGACAACCGGATACCGGGGAGCTGTTTTTT. Its translation: CASSQDTGQPDTGELFF.

This chain joins TRBV29-1 and TRBJ1-1; the match to TRBD1 covers 7 bases. There are 13 residues in the CDR3. The J segment lost 5 bases and the V segment lost 6 bases, leaving 9 bases of the junction unmatched. Per the germline V gene, CDR1 is SQVTM and CDR2 is ANQGSEA. The CDR3 sequence: CSVQRQGGTEAFF. The CDR3 DNA sequence: TGCAGCGTCCAAAGACAGGGAGGGACTGAAGCTTTCTTT.

The rearrangement joins TRBV18 to TRBJ2-1; D is unresolved. V shed 1 base and J shed 7 bases, with 14 bases lying between them. CDR1 is KGHSH, CDR2 LQKENI, per germline. The CDR3 loop spans 15 amino acids. CDR3 sequence (DNA): TGTGCCAGCTCACCACTTGGGGTTGGGTTGAATGAGCAGTTCTTC. Amino acid sequence: CASSPLGVGLNEQFF.

The chain is built from TRBV19 and TRBJ2-3; 12 bases are shared with TRBD2. Looked up from germline, CDR1 is LNHDA and CDR2 is SQIVND (reference sequence). CDR3 size: 15 residues. Unmatched junction bases numbered 4, after V lost 4 bases and J lost 5 bases. CDR3 nucleotides: TGTGCCAGTAGTACGACTAGCGGGGGAGGAGATACGCAGTATTTT. It encodes CASSTTSGGGDTQYF. Filled out from reference TRBV19 and TRBJ2-3, the complete variable domain reads DGGITQSPKYLFRKEGQNVTLSCEQNLNHDAMYWYRQDPGQGLRLIYYSQIVNDFQKGDIAEGYSVSREKKESFPLTVTSAQKNPTAFYLCASSTTSGGGDTQYFGPGTRLTVL.

The chain has TRBV13 and TRBJ2-3, with D maybe TRBD1 (6 bases). The CDR3 runs to 15 residues. With 5 bases removed from V and 0 bases from J, the gap between germline ends came to 12 bases. The germline V gene encodes CDR1 PRHDT and CDR2 FYEKMQ (reference sequence). The CDR3 region has the DNA TGTGCCAGCAGCGATCGGACAGAGAGCACAGATACGCAGTATTTT. Its protein product is CASSDRTESTDTQYF.

This chain connects TRBV27 to TRBJ2-7, with 7 bases identical to TRBD2. The ends lost 6 bases at V and 2 bases at J; junction bases unmatched: 4. Looked up from germline, CDR1 is MNHEY and CDR2 is SMNVEV (reference sequence). There are 13 residues in the CDR3. CDR3 nucleotide sequence: TGTGCCAGCAGAGAAGGACTAGCCTACGAGCAGTACTTC. Translating gives CASREGLAYEQYF.

The chain combines TRBV5-1 with TRBJ2-1; D is unresolved. V lost 4 bases and J lost 5, with 10 bases in between. Looked up from germline, CDR1 is SGHRS and CDR2 is YFSETQ. There are 13 residues in the CDR3. The CDR3 region is CASSLVGNNEQFF. CDR3 DNA: TGCGCCAGCAGCCTGGTAGGAAACAATGAGCAGTTCTTC.

This sequence joins TRBV23-1 and TRBJ2-4; possible D gene TRBD1, 6 bases. TRBV23-1 is identified as an open reading frame with a role that is uncertain. The V end was cut by 0 bases, the J end by 1 base, with 28 bases between. There are 22 residues in the CDR3. CDR3 residues: CASSQSNIETGLPRFAKNIQYF. The CDR3 DNA follows: TGCGCCAGCAGTCAATCGAATATTGAGACAGGTCTGCCTAGATTCGCCAAAAACATTCAGTACTTC.

The chain employs TRBV11-2 and TRBJ2-5; D is unclear. CDR3 length: 15 residues. CDR1 is SGHAT, CDR2 FQNNGV, per germline. Trimming stripped 0 bases from V and 5 bases from J, with 13 bases between. Here the CDR3 DNA reads TGTGCCAGCAGCTTAGAACGGTCTTCTGGGGAGACCCAGTACTTC. Translating gives CASSLERSSGETQYF.